This T cell receptor beta chain was recovered during a study of OX40 agonist ivuxolimab in advanced cancers. Turning to the overall study: The costimulatory receptor OX40 (CD134) was targeted by ivuxolimab, a fully human IgG2 agonistic monoclonal antibody. Patients were allowed to have had prior anti-PD-1, anti-PD-L1 or anti-CTLA-4 therapy, and 40% of the dose-escalation patients had been treated with checkpoint inhibitors. Of the roughly 50 dose-escalation patients, hepatocellular carcinoma was present in approximately 20, melanoma in roughly 15, renal cell carcinoma in 9 and head and neck cancer in 9. Partial responses were achieved by three dose-escalation patients, of whom one had hepatocellular carcinoma and two had cutaneous melanoma. Intravenous ivuxolimab was administered to patients every 2 weeks at six dose levels: 0.01, 0.1, 0.3, 1.5, 3 and 10 mg/kg. Peripheral TCRbeta sequencing aimed to test whether ivuxolimab altered TCR sequence diversity and caused clonal T-cell expansion. The paper covers the monotherapy dose-escalation part of the phase I ivuxolimab trial, which included N ≈ 50 patients. The dose-escalation cohort was roughly 87% male with a mean age of about 65 years, ranging from roughly 23 to 79. Results the study describes overall, beyond this receptor: The antigen specificity of the clonally expanded peripheral T cells was not determined. In the 0.1-3.0 mg/kg groups, partial responders had among the lowest normalized peripheral clonal expansion, particularly in CD8+ T cells. At doses from 0.1 to 3.0 mg/kg, clonal expansion was seen in both CD4+ and CD8+ blood T cells between baseline and week 6. On average, CD8+ T cells showed more expanded clones than CD4+ T cells after ivuxolimab. Low levels of normalized T-cell clonal expansion were also seen in some nonresponding patients.

Worth noting for this clone: This clone's antigen is unknown. Nothing much larger sits one base from this clone, and base qualities are not available.

Patients with a history of autoimmune disease or receiving systemic immunosuppression were excluded from the trial. Peripheral blood for TCR sequencing was collected from all dose cohorts at baseline, on cycle 4 day 1, and on cycle 7 day 1. Samples were obtained from an open-label, multicenter, first-in-human phase I dose-escalation trial of ivuxolimab. Adults with locally advanced or metastatic melanoma, renal cell, hepatocellular, or head and neck squamous cell carcinoma were enrolled in the trial. Before TCR sequencing, CD4+ T cells and CD8+ T cells from peripheral blood were sorted into separate populations. Including the terminal cysteine and phenylalanine, the CDR3 comprises 13 residues. Of all the DNA, just the CDR3 is kept, 39 bases in frame from base 1. Trimmed from V: 5 bases; trimmed from J: 5 bases; junction bases lacking a gene match: 4. Via the germline V gene (reference sequence), CDR1 is MNHEY and CDR2 SMNVEV.

For sequencing of the TCRbeta CDR3 region, genomic DNA was extracted from the sorted cells. TCRbeta CDR3 regions were sequenced using the immunoSEQ Assay. This immuneACCESS table, as held by TCRdb, lists in-frame sequences with V and J called but not all clones. Of the missing ones, under half trace to an unresolved V gene in checked studies; the others have no known cause. The table for this sample lists 73,000 or so clones; roughly 85% of them were counted only once. 0.5% to 0.7% of the sample lies in the top ten. The rearrangement combines TRBV27 with TRBJ2-5; 8 middle bases align to TRBD1. The material sequenced was CD4+ or CD8+ T cells sorted from blood, taken in a trial of the OX40 agonist ivuxolimab. The source is an adult with an advanced solid tumor such as melanoma, head and neck, liver or kidney cancer. The nucleotide sequence is TGTGCCAGCAGTACAGGGGGTTTCGAGACCCAGTACTTC. Protein translation: CASSTGGFETQYF.